This T cell receptor beta chain was recorded in a study of CXCR3-negative and CXCR3-positive naive CD8 T cells. Study-wide results and limits: Greater hydrophobicity was found in TRB CDR3s of CXCR3-positive naive cells than of CXCR3-negative naive cells.

As concerns this clonotype: Antigen: not known.

The study made its TRB cDNA libraries by 5' RACE, adding UMI labels. TCRdb re-called the 5' RACE reads; one entry per CDR3 protein, DNA not given. The listing records about 150,000 distinct CDR3 sequences. CDR1 and CDR2 from the germline V gene are SGDLS and YYNGEE. The CDR3 extends over 14 amino acids. The chain recombines TRBV9 with TRBJ1-1. The TCR was taken from a human donor in good health. Some clones in this sample may be carry-over from other donors' samples. The sample comprised naive CXCR3+ CD8+ T cells from blood. Subset specified: CD45RO-CCR7+CD27+CD95- naive CD8+ T cells expressing CXCR3 (TNR3+). The CDR3 loop reads CASSVSGEGTEAFF.